This TCR beta chain was profiled in a study of Graves' ophthalmopathy and Graves' hyperthyroidism. The sequenced template was RNA, covering the TCR beta CDR3 region. The first round was an RT-PCR with HTBI primers, and the second round was a multiplex PCR. Using its own MiXCR run on the multiplex PCR reads, TCRdb lists one record per CDR3 protein. The sample lists roughly 1.1 million distinct CDR3 sequences; about 36% were seen once. This clonotype was counted at least ten times. V gave up 3 bases and J gave up 9 bases, with 24 bases separating them. Germline CDR1 is DFQATT and CDR2 is SNEGSKA (reference sequence). The CDR3 has 16 residues.

Sequenced input: peripheral blood or thyroid tissue (not recorded which). The TCR comes from an adult man with Graves' hyperthyroidism. The chain employs TRBV20-1 and TRBJ1-5; D gene unclear. The chain's CDR3 is CSASTAEGSIVPPQHF. For the CDR3, the DNA is TGCAGTGCTAGTACGGCGGAAGGGTCCATCGTCCCGCCCCAGCATTTT.